Shown below are 24 T cell receptor beta chains from a single sample sequenced in a study of blood T cell repertoires in COVID-19. Sequencing was performed with immunoSEQ multiplex PCR; in TCRdb, only in-frame clones are kept and a portion is missing. The table includes 10,000 to 14,000 clones, about 90% detected once. The specimen sequenced was peripheral blood. The receptors were sampled from a human donor in a cohort sampled during active COVID-19.

The chain uses TRBV7-3 and TRBJ2-3, with D possibly matching TRBD2 (7 bases). Germline lookup yields CDR1 SGHTA and CDR2 FQGTGA. The V and J ends lost 4 bases and 5 bases respectively, with 13 bases between them. The CDR3 sequence is 14 residues long. The CDR3 DNA is TGTGCCAGCAGCTCCGCAGGGGAGGGAGATACGCAGTATTTT. Translating it yields CASSSAGEGDTQYF.

V usage is TRBV27 and J usage is TRBJ2-7; TRBD2 agrees at 9 bases. Trimming at V came to 8 bases and at J to 2 bases, leaving 13 bases not matched to a gene. Germline values: CDR1 MNHEY, CDR2 SMNVEV (reference sequence). The CDR3 is made up of 16 amino acids. Here the CDR3 reads CASSFRGGGVAYEQYF. CDR3 nucleotides: TGTGCCAGCTCTTTTCGTGGCGGGGGGGTCGCCTACGAGCAGTACTTC.

The V gene is TRBV11-2, the J gene TRBJ2-3, with 10 nucleotides matching TRBD2. With V trimmed by 1 base and J by 0 bases, 1 base remained unmatched. Germline loops: CDR1 SGHAT, CDR2 FQNNGV. The CDR3 totals 16 residues. This CDR3 reads CASSLVAGGSTDTQYF. DNA for the CDR3: TGTGCCAGCAGCTTAGTAGCGGGAGGCAGCACAGATACGCAGTATTTT.

The V gene is TRBV5-5, the J gene TRBJ2-7; a weak D match, TRBD1 (5 bases). CDR3 length: 14 amino acids. CDR1 is SGHKS, CDR2 YYEKEE, per germline (reference sequence). Trimming cost V 4 bases and J 3 bases, with 14 bases left between them. The CDR3 sequence is CASSTDSFYYEQYF. In DNA form, the CDR3 reads TGTGCCAGCAGCACTGACAGTTTTTACTACGAGCAGTACTTC.

The chain combines TRBV11-2 with TRBJ1-2; D might be TRBD1 (5 bases). Germline values: CDR1 SGHAT, CDR2 FQNNGV. The CDR3 length is 14 residues. V was pared by 3 bases and J by 8 bases, with 16 bases between. The CDR3, as DNA: TGTGCCAGCAGCTTTGGACACCTCCCAGGCGGCTACACCTTC. Its translation is CASSFGHLPGGYTF.

The chain recombines TRBV9 with TRBJ1-1; 10 bases agree with TRBD1. Per the germline V gene, CDR1 is SGDLS and CDR2 is YYNGEE. V gave up 4 bases and J gave up 3 bases; unmatched junction bases: 6. The CDR3 length is 15 residues. The CDR3 reads CASSFDGTGDTEAFF. In DNA, the CDR3 is TGTGCCAGCAGCTTTGACGGGACAGGGGACACTGAAGCTTTCTTT.

The chain recombines TRBV5-1 with TRBJ2-6, with 9 bases fitting TRBD1. The CDR3 length is 18 residues. V dropped 0 bases and J dropped 4; count of bases not matched to a gene: 8. Per germline, CDR1 SGHRS and CDR2 YFSETQ. The CDR3 region has the DNA TGCGCCAGCAGCTTGGCCTCCGGGACAGGGTTCGGGGCCAACGTCCTGACTTTC. This translates into CASSLASGTGFGANVLTF.

This rearrangement joins TRBV7-3 to TRBJ2-1; 7 positions match TRBD1. Germline V CDR1 and CDR2: SGHTA, FQGTGA. This CDR3 is built from 13 residues. The trim removed 6 bases at V and 9 bases at J, leaving 8 bases unmatched. This CDR3 reads CASSPGQLVEQFF. CDR3 DNA sequence: TGTGCCAGCAGTCCGGGACAGTTGGTTGAGCAGTTCTTC.

This clone was picked up a small number of times. The chain links TRBV18 to TRBJ2-1; 11 bases map to TRBD2. The CDR3 is 14 amino acids. V lost 4 bases, J lost 4 bases, and 0 bases stayed unmatched. The germline CDR1 and CDR2 sequences are KGHSH and LQKENI. This CDR3 reads CASSRLAGYNEQFF. In DNA, the CDR3 is TGTGCCAGCTCACGACTAGCGGGGTACAATGAGCAGTTCTTC.

The gene calls are TRBV4-1 and TRBJ1-2; tentatively, D is TRBD1 (6 bases). Deletions cut 2 bases from V and 2 bases from J, with 9 bases between. Germline V gene data show CDR1 as MGHRA and CDR2 as YSYEKL. The CDR3 is 14 residues long. The CDR3: CASSQTQGNYGYTF. CDR3 in DNA: TGCGCCAGCAGCCAAACACAGGGAAACTATGGCTACACCTTC.

This clone has a handful of counts. This chain links TRBV5-1 with TRBJ1-2, with D unclear. Trimming took 0 bases from V and 2 from J, leaving 11 bases between them. This CDR3 has 15 residues. Per the germline V gene, CDR1 is SGHRS and CDR2 is YFSETQ. The CDR3 is CASSLGGAGNYGYTF. CDR3 DNA: TGCGCCAGCAGCTTGGGCGGCGCGGGAAACTATGGCTACACCTTC. The full variable domain, rest sourced from reference TRBV5-1 and TRBJ1-2, is KAGVTQTPRYLIKTRGQQVTLSCSPISGHRSVSWYQQTPGQGLQFLFEYFSETQRNKGNFPGRFSGRQFSNSRSEMNVSTLELGDSALYLCASSLGGAGNYGYTFGSGTRLTVV.

The chain joins TRBV3-1 (or the pseudogene TRBV3-2) to TRBJ1-5, with D maybe TRBD1 (5 bases). The ends were cut back, 2 bases at V and 4 bases at J, with 6 bases in the middle. The length of the CDR3 is 13 residues. Germline-derived CDR1 and CDR2 are LGHDT and YNNKEL (reference sequence). CDR3 bases: TGTGCCAGCAGCCAATCAGGGAATCAGCCCCAGCATTTT. Translated, it gives CASSQSGNQPQHF.

This clone came up a few times. V is TRBV5-1 and J is TRBJ1-6; 8 bases map to TRBD1. J lost 8 bases, V lost 1 base, and 2 bases had no gene match. This CDR3 has 14 amino acids. Germline V gene sequence: CDR1 SGHRS, CDR2 YFSETQ. The CDR3 nucleotides read TGCGCCAGCAGCTTGCACAGGGGGGATTCACCCCTCCACTTT. It codes for CASSLHRGDSPLHF.

The genes are TRBV7-9 and TRBJ2-3; 10 positions match TRBD2. Looked up from germline, CDR1 is SEHNR and CDR2 is FQNEAQ (reference sequence). The CDR3 contains 16 residues. V dropped 5 bases and J dropped 8; count of bases not matched to a gene: 13. Written as DNA, the CDR3 is TGTGCCAGCAGCCCCCGAGGAGCGGGGGGGCCCGTTACGCAGTATTTT. This gives the protein CASSPRGAGGPVTQYF.

This chain joins TRBV27 and TRBJ2-1, with TRBD2 matching 9 bases. The J segment lost 9 bases and the V segment lost 6 bases, leaving 9 bases of the junction unmatched. The CDR3 runs 14 residues. Looked up from germline, CDR1 is MNHEY and CDR2 is SMNVEV (reference sequence). The CDR3 sequence is CASSISGGSLEQFF. The CDR3 DNA is TGTGCCAGCAGCATTAGCGGGGGTTCTCTTGAGCAGTTCTTC.

J is TRBJ1-2 and V is TRBV3-1 (or the pseudogene TRBV3-2); 10 nucleotides agree with TRBD1. Per the germline V gene, CDR1 is LGHDT and CDR2 is YNNKEL (reference sequence). J lost 8 bases, V lost 4 bases, and 4 bases had no gene match. CDR3 length equals 13 residues. CDR3 in amino acids: CASSLGTGDGYTF. Written as DNA, the CDR3 is TGTGCCAGCAGCCTCGGGACAGGGGACGGCTACACCTTC.

V and J are TRBV4-1 and TRBJ2-1; 8 nucleotides agree with TRBD2. Germline loops: CDR1 MGHRA, CDR2 YSYEKL. The CDR3 is 17 residues long. V lost 1 base to trimming and J lost 0 bases; unmatched junction nucleotides: 5. The DNA for the CDR3 is TGCGCCAGCAGCCAAGGAACGGGGGGGCCCTCCTACAATGAGCAGTTCTTC. Translation: CASSQGTGGPSYNEQFF.

This clone was seen just once. The chain carries TRBV19 and TRBJ1-4; 7 bases map to TRBD1. CDR1 is LNHDA and CDR2 is SQIVND in the germline V gene (reference sequence). The CDR3 is 15 residues long. J lost 3 bases, V lost 6 bases, and 7 bases had no gene match. CDR3 sequence reads: CASRPQGGANEKLFF. The CDR3 nucleotides are TGTGCCAGTAGGCCTCAGGGGGGAGCTAATGAAAAACTGTTTTTT.

V gene TRBV6-1 combines with J gene TRBJ2-7, with TRBD2 matching over 8 bases. Looked up from germline, CDR1 is MNHNS and CDR2 is SASEGT. V lost 0 bases and J lost 4; bases outside the gene matches: 11. The CDR3 has 17 residues. The CDR3 loop is CASSEALLAGGLYEQYF. The DNA of the CDR3 is TGTGCCAGCAGTGAAGCGCTTCTGGCGGGGGGACTTTACGAGCAGTACTTC.

As for this clone: Mismatch with germline at one junction end may stem from a read error. This chain links TRBV7-7 with TRBJ2-1; 10 bases agree with TRBD2. Germline V lookup: CDR1 SSHAT, CDR2 FNYEAQ (reference sequence). The CDR3 extends over 18 amino acids. Here the CDR3 reads CASSLGAGGPLGNDEQFF. The CDR3 DNA follows: TGTGCTAGCAGCTTAGGAGCGGGGGGGCCGCTGGGTAACGATGAGCAGTTCTTC. Based on the CDR3 plus reference TRBV7-7 and TRBJ2-1, the full variable domain is GAGVSQSPRYKVTKRGQDVTLRCDPISSHATLYWYQQALGQGPEFLTYFNYEAQPDKSGLPSDRFSAERPEGSISTLTIQRTEQRDSAMYRCASSLGAGGPLGNDEQFFGPGTRLTVL.

This chain joins TRBV3-1 (or the pseudogene TRBV3-2) and TRBJ1-1; 8 bases are shared with TRBD1. The CDR3 spans 15 residues. Trimming took 4 bases from V and 0 from J; bases not matched to a gene: 4. The V gene's germline CDR1 is LGHDT and CDR2 YNNKEL (reference sequence). The CDR3 region has the DNA TGTGCCAGCAGCCCGAGGACAGGGATGAACACTGAAGCTTTCTTT. Amino acids: CASSPRTGMNTEAFF.

The CDR3 sequence: CASSEVRDYGYTF. DNA for the CDR3: TGTGCCAGCAGTGAGGTCAGGGATTATGGCTACACCTTC. The chain links TRBV2 to TRBJ1-2; D is possibly TRBD1 (5 bases). Trimming took 3 bases from V and 5 from J, leaving 10 bases between them. The CDR3 has 13 amino acids. CDR1 is SNHLY, CDR2 FYNNEI, per germline.

This chain's CDR3 is CASSLVRTSDYNEQFF. The CDR3 DNA sequence: TGTGCCAGCAGCTTAGTCCGGACTAGCGATTACAATGAGCAGTTCTTC. The rearrangement joins TRBV11-2 to TRBJ2-1; 9 bases align to TRBD2. After removal of 1 base from V and 4 bases from J, the junction contained 5 bases not matched to a gene. This CDR3 has 16 residues. Germline CDR1 SGHAT, CDR2 FQNNGV.

The rearrangement links TRBV6-5 to TRBJ1-5, with TRBD1 as a possible D gene (5 bases). Germline assignment: CDR1 MNHEY and CDR2 SVGAGI. Trimming cost V 0 bases and J 2 bases, with 11 bases left between them. The CDR3 totals 16 residues. The DNA of the CDR3 is TGTGCCAGCAGTTACTCGACCCCGGGGGGCAATCAGCCCCAGCATTTT. It translates to CASSYSTPGGNQPQHF.